These 30 T cell receptor beta chains originate from one sample sequenced in a study of kidney transplant recipient with SARS-CoV-2 infection. TCRdb called the reads again in MiXCR, with one record for every CDR3 protein. The sample lists some 220,000 distinct CDR3 sequences; 29% were seen once. The specimen comprised a blood sample, sampled at baseline and on day 111 from a kidney transplant recipient. These receptors originate from a male patient aged 25 to 39 who had COVID-19 and was a kidney transplant recipient. Some T cells may arise from the graft donor.

In its sample, this clonotype was seen many times. This chain links TRBV28 with TRBJ2-7; 12 bases line up with TRBD2. The V gene's germline CDR1 is MDHEN and CDR2 SYDVKM. The CDR3 runs 16 residues. Trimming took 4 bases from V and 4 from J; bases not matched to a gene: 8. The CDR3 spells CASSYPLAGGGYEQYF. The CDR3 DNA follows: TGTGCCAGCAGTTACCCCCTAGCGGGAGGGGGGTACGAGCAGTACTTC. The full variable domain, in which reference TRBV28 and TRBJ2-7 provide the parts outside the CDR3, is DVKVTQSSRYLVKRTGEKVFLECVQDMDHENMFWYRQDPGLGLRLIYFSYDVKMKEKGDIPEGYSVSREKKERFSLILESASTNQTSMYLCASSYPLAGGGYEQYFGPGTRLTVT.

This clonotype was counted many times. The chain joins TRBV3-1 to TRBJ2-3, with TRBD2 matching 7 bases. The germline V gene encodes CDR1 LGHDT and CDR2 YNNKEL (reference sequence). The CDR3 spans 19 residues. The trim removed 0 bases at V and 0 bases at J, leaving 12 bases unmatched. The CDR3 DNA is TGTGCCAGCAGCCAAGATCGAACCGGGAGGACCGTCAGCACAGATACGCAGTATTTT. It yields the protein CASSQDRTGRTVSTDTQYF.

About this clonotype: A clone one base away is much larger, so this may be a read error. Lacking the conserved final phenylalanine or tryptophan, this CDR3 likely reflects a read error. V is TRBV7-8 and J is TRBJ1-2; maybe TRBD1 (5 bases). Trimming removed 5 bases from V and 4 bases from J, with 23 bases in between. Germline V lookup: CDR1 SGHVS, CDR2 FQNEAQ. The CDR3 runs 17 residues. The CDR3 DNA follows: TGTGCCAGCAGCATCAAGGGGTTTACCCGAAAGACCTATGGCTACACCCTC. Protein: CASSIKGFTRKTYGYTL.

This clonotype was detected many times. The chain carries TRBV7-6 and TRBJ1-2; D not certain. The CDR3 consists of 17 residues. CDR1 is SGHVS and CDR2 is FNYEAQ in the germline V gene. V lost 5 bases and J lost 4, with 23 bases in between. This CDR3 reads CASSMTNESRKTYGYTF. The CDR3, as DNA: TGTGCCAGCAGCATGACCAATGAATCTCGAAAGACCTATGGCTACACCTTC.

On this clonotype: A single base separates this from a much larger clone, so it may be a read error. The gene calls are TRBV12-5 and TRBJ2-3; TRBD2 aligns across 9 bases. Germline V gene data show CDR1 as LGHNT and CDR2 as FRNRAP. V was pared by 1 base and J by 11 bases, with 7 bases of the junction left unmatched. The CDR3 runs 14 residues. CDR3 region: CASGLGGGARGQYF. The DNA for the CDR3 is TGTGCTAGTGGTTTGGGCGGGGGGGCAAGAGGGCAGTATTTT.

In its sample, this clonotype was seen a few times. The chain carries TRBV20-1 and TRBJ2-1, with 9 bases matching TRBD2. Germline V gene lookup returns CDR1 DFQATT and CDR2 SNEGSKA (reference sequence). The V and J ends lost 8 bases and 4 bases, in that order; junction bases with no gene match: 9. The CDR3 loop spans 14 amino acids. CDR3 protein: CSFQTSGSYNEQFF. The CDR3, as DNA: TGCAGTTTCCAGACTAGCGGTTCTTACAATGAGCAGTTCTTC.

In the case of this clonotype: This could be a read error, since a much larger clone is one nucleotide away. The J gene is TRBJ1-4, the V gene TRBV27; D ambiguous. The germline V gene has CDR1 MNHEY and CDR2 SMNVEV (reference sequence). This CDR3 comprises 14 residues. V shed 5 bases and J shed 10 bases, with 17 bases lying between them. In DNA form, the CDR3 reads TGTGCCAGCAGTCTGGACCGGAAAGTAGGAAAACTGTTTTTT. This gives the protein CASSLDRKVGKLFF.

This clonotype was counted at least ten times. J is TRBJ2-2 and V is TRBV10-3, with D possibly called TRBD1 or TRBD2 (5 bases each). Trimming removed 10 bases at V and 0 bases at J, with 12 bases between. The CDR3 loop spans 14 amino acids. The germline V gene encodes CDR1 ENHRY and CDR2 SYGVKD. The CDR3 sequence: CATRDGANTGELFF. Written as DNA, the CDR3 is TGTGCCACCCGGGACGGTGCGAACACCGGGGAGCTGTTTTTT.

This clonotype was picked up many times. The V and J genes are TRBV7-9 and TRBJ1-2; D gene unclear. The CDR3 has 17 residues. CDR1 and CDR2 (germline): SEHNR, FQNEAQ (reference sequence). Trimming pared 5 bases from V and 4 bases from J, leaving 23 bases between. The CDR3 loop reads CASSAVPYHGKTYGYTF. CDR3 in DNA: TGTGCCAGCAGCGCCGTACCATACCATGGAAAGACCTATGGCTACACCTTC. The whole variable domain, remainder taken from reference TRBV7-9 and TRBJ1-2, is DTGVSQNPRHKITKRGQNVTFRCDPISEHNRLYWYRQTLGQGPEFLTYFQNEAQLEKSRLLSDRFSAERPKGSFSTLEIQRTEQGDSAMYLCASSAVPYHGKTYGYTFGSGTRLTVV.

The chain employs TRBV28 and TRBJ1-3; no firm D call. The CDR3 spans 14 residues. Germline loops: CDR1 MDHEN, CDR2 SYDVKM. The CDR3 DNA follows: TGTGCAAGAAGTCCCGCGGAGAGCCCAAACACCATATATTTT. Amino acids: CARSPAESPNTIYF. Supplemented by reference TRBV28 and TRBJ1-3, the full variable domain reads DVKVTQSSRYLVKRTGEKVFLECVQDMDHENMFWYRQDPGLGLRLIYFSYDVKMKEKGDIPEGYSVSREKKERFSLILESASTNQTSMYLCARSPAESPNTIYFGEGSWLTVV.

This clonotype was recorded at least ten times. This sequence joins TRBV12-5 and TRBJ1-2; possible D gene TRBD1, 5 bases. The CDR3 loop spans 17 amino acids. Germline CDR1 LGHNT, CDR2 FRNRAP. V lost 5 bases and J 4 bases, leaving 23 bases between the germline ends. Here the CDR3 reads CASGLRLLQGKTYGYTF. In nucleotides, the CDR3 is TGTGCTAGTGGTCTCAGGCTTTTGCAGGGAAAGACCTATGGCTACACCTTC.

The table lists this clonotype with a count of one. This may stem from a read error, because a much larger clone lies one nucleotide away. This chain uses TRBV6-8 with TRBJ1-2; D is ambiguous. Germline-derived CDR1 and CDR2 are MNHGY and SAAAGT. The V gene lost 5 bases and the J gene lost 4 bases, with 23 bases spanning the gap. The CDR3 totals 17 residues. The CDR3 DNA follows: TGTGCCAGCAGTACCCCCCGACGCTCTAGAAGGACCTATGGCTACACCTTC. Protein product: CASSTPRRSRRTYGYTF.

A few counts support this clonotype. The chain employs TRBV29-1 and TRBJ1-1; TRBD1 matches at 10 bases. CDR1 is SQVTM and CDR2 is ANQGSEA in the germline V gene. The CDR3 consists of 15 residues. V gave up 4 bases and J gave up 7 bases; unmatched junction bases: 12. The CDR3 sequence: CSVGPGQGNVGEAFF. CDR3 in DNA: TGCAGCGTTGGACCGGGACAGGGGAATGTAGGTGAAGCTTTCTTT. The complete variable domain, with remaining parts taken from reference TRBV29-1 and TRBJ1-1, reads SAVISQKPSRDICQRGTSLTIQCQVDSQVTMMFWYRQQPGQSLTLIATANQGSEATYESGFVIDKFPISRPNLTFSTLTVSNMSPEDSSIYLCSVGPGQGNVGEAFFGQGTRLTVV.

This clonotype was observed a single time. With a much larger clone just one base away, this may be a read error. The chain couples TRBV2 to TRBJ2-2, with a possible D match to TRBD2 (6 bases). Germline-derived CDR1 and CDR2 are SNHLY and FYNNEI. Trimming took off 6 bases at V and 6 bases at J, with 14 bases between the two ends. CDR3 length: 14 residues. The CDR3 bases are TGTGCCAGCAGGCGGGACCCGGGCGCCGGGGAGCTGTTTTTT. It specifies CASRRDPGAGELFF.

This clonotype was seen repeatedly, ten times or more. The chain employs TRBV5-5 and TRBJ1-2; no clear D gene. In germline, CDR1 is SGHKS, CDR2 YYEKEE (reference sequence). With 6 bases removed from V and 4 bases from J, the gap between germline ends came to 22 bases. The CDR3 is 16 amino acids. CDR3 bases: TGTGCCAGCACCGGTCCTGTCTCGCGAAAGACCTATGGCTACACCTTC. Translation gives CASTGPVSRKTYGYTF.

This clonotype has ten or more counts. The J gene is TRBJ1-3, the V gene TRBV7-2; perhaps TRBD1 as D (5 bases). CDR1 and CDR2 (germline): SGHTA, FQGNSA. V shed 5 bases and J shed 4 bases, with 24 bases lying between them. CDR3 size: 18 residues. The DNA for the CDR3 is TGTGCCAGCAGCCCCCGCCCCCTGATGGGGACGGGGGGAAACACCATATATTTT. Amino acids: CASSPRPLMGTGGNTIYF.

On this clonotype itself: A single base separates this from a much larger clone, so it may be a read error. The chain is built from TRBV7-6 and TRBJ2-7; D is ambiguous. V lost 4 bases and J 9 bases, leaving 13 bases between the germline ends. Germline-derived CDR1 and CDR2 are SGHVS and FNYEAQ. This CDR3 has 12 amino acids. The CDR3 DNA follows: TGTGCCAGCAGCTCCCAGGACGGCGGGCAGTACTTC. This translates into CASSSQDGGQYF.

Many counts were recorded for this clonotype. V gene TRBV14 combines with J gene TRBJ2-2; D is possibly TRBD1 or TRBD2 (5 bases each). This CDR3 comprises 15 residues. The V gene's germline CDR1 is SGHDN and CDR2 FVKESK. The V end was cut by 2 bases, the J end by 2 bases, with 9 bases between. In DNA form, the CDR3 reads TGTGCCAGCAGCCAAACGGGACGCAACACCGGGGAGCTGTTTTTT. Translating it yields CASSQTGRNTGELFF. Full variable domain (rest looked up from reference TRBV14 and TRBJ2-2): EAGVTQFPSHSVIEKGQTVTLRCDPISGHDNLYWYRRVMGKEIKFLLHFVKESKQDESGMPNNRFLAERTGGTYSTLKVQPAELEDSGVYFCASSQTGRNTGELFFGEGSRLTVL.

Points on this clonotype: A much larger clone is a single base away; this may be a read error. The V and J genes are TRBV3-1 and TRBJ2-5; unclear D gene. The germline gives CDR1 LGHDT, CDR2 YNNKEL (reference sequence). The CDR3 is 17 residues long. The ends were cut back, 4 bases at V and 5 bases at J, with 23 bases in the middle. CDR3 in amino acids: CASSLYHPISLSETQYF. DNA for the CDR3: TGTGCCAGCAGCCTCTACCATCCCATTTCTCTCTCTGAGACCCAGTACTTC.

This clonotype was recorded many times. The genes are TRBV5-4 and TRBJ1-2; 7 bases are a match to TRBD1. This CDR3 contains 14 residues. Germline V gene lookup returns CDR1 SGHNT and CDR2 YYREEE (reference sequence). V dropped 4 bases and J dropped 3; count of bases not matched to a gene: 6. CDR3 sequence: CASSLQGGYYGYTF. Written as DNA, the CDR3 is TGTGCCAGCAGCCTCCAGGGGGGGTACTATGGCTACACCTTC. The entire variable domain, with the rest obtained from reference TRBV5-4 and TRBJ1-2, is as follows: ETGVTQSPTHLIKTRGQQVTLRCSSQSGHNTVSWYQQALGQGPQFIFQYYREEENGRGNFPPRFSGLQFPNYSSELNVNALELDDSALYLCASSLQGGYYGYTFGSGTRLTVV.

This clonotype was seen more than once but under ten times. The chain employs TRBV7-6 and TRBJ2-1, with 9 bases lining up with TRBD2. Germline V lookup: CDR1 SGHVS, CDR2 FNYEAQ. The CDR3 consists of 14 residues. Trimming cost V 8 bases and J 8 bases; bases outside gene matches: 10. The CDR3 DNA reads TGTGCCAGCCGGGTGGGACTAGCCGGCGATGAGCAGTTCTTC. Protein: CASRVGLAGDEQFF.

A word on this clonotype: A much bigger clone sits one base away, suggesting this may be a read error. The final CDR3 position lacks the conserved phenylalanine or tryptophan, pointing to a likely read error. This rearrangement joins TRBV28 to TRBJ2-1; D is ambiguous. This CDR3 spans 12 amino acids. Germline V gene lookup returns CDR1 MDHEN and CDR2 SYDVKM. V dropped 5 bases and J dropped 8 bases, with 10 bases sitting between them. The CDR3 region is CASSTYLDEQFL. CDR3 nucleotide sequence: TGTGCCAGCAGTACTTACTTGGATGAGCAGTTCCTC.

With regard to this clonotype: A much larger clone differs by one base, so this may be a read error. V is TRBV5-1 and J is TRBJ1-2; D gene uncertain. The CDR3 length is 16 residues. Germline assignment: CDR1 SGHRS and CDR2 YFSETQ. CDR3 DNA: TGCGCCAGCAGATTGGTATCGGCTCGAAAGACCTATGGCTACACCTTC. Protein product: CASRLVSARKTYGYTF.

This clonotype was detected ten times or more. The chain is built from TRBV3-1 and TRBJ1-2; 7 bases are a match to TRBD1. V dropped 4 bases and J dropped 2; count of bases not matched to a gene: 10. The CDR3 runs 16 residues. CDR1 and CDR2 (germline): LGHDT, YNNKEL (reference sequence). For the CDR3, the DNA is TGTGCCAGCAGCCTTGGTGGACAGGAGGGAAACTATGGCTACACCTTC. Encoded protein: CASSLGGQEGNYGYTF.

Points on this clonotype: This could be a read error, since a much larger clone is one nucleotide away. The V call is TRBV28, the J call TRBJ2-7; no clear D gene. This CDR3 is built from 11 residues. Germline lookup yields CDR1 MDHEN and CDR2 SYDVKM. Trimming pared 4 bases from V and 9 bases from J, leaving 10 bases between. In DNA form, the CDR3 reads TGTGCCAGCAGTTGCAGGTCGCTGCAGTACTTC. Residues: CASSCRSLQYF.

This clonotype has a count of ten or more. The chain joins TRBV6-5 to TRBJ1-2; TRBD1 aligns across 7 bases. J lost 4 bases, V lost 4 bases, and 9 bases had no gene match. The CDR3 spans 15 residues. The germline V gene has CDR1 MNHEY and CDR2 SVGAGI. The CDR3 region has the DNA TGTGCCAGCAGTTTTACACAGGGGCCGGCCTATGGCTACACCTTC. It codes for CASSFTQGPAYGYTF.

The table lists this clonotype with many counts. The chain carries TRBV10-3 and TRBJ2-1, with TRBD1 matching over 10 bases. This CDR3 region has 14 residues. Trimming removed 9 bases from V and 9 bases from J; junction bases left unmatched: 11. Germline CDR1 ENHRY, CDR2 SYGVKD. Written as DNA, the CDR3 is TGTGCCATGACTCCGGGACAGGGGATGGGTGAGCAGTTCTTC. Protein sequence: CAMTPGQGMGEQFF.

As to this clonotype: Just one base apart from a much larger clone, this may be a read error. This chain links TRBV19 with TRBJ2-4; 9 nucleotides agree with TRBD1. Germline V CDR1 and CDR2: LNHDA, SQIVND (reference sequence). CDR3 length equals 14 residues. The CDR3 region is CTSSSRGQGWRQYF. The CDR3 DNA sequence: TGTACCAGTAGTTCCCGAGGACAGGGGTGGCGGCAGTACTTC.

The J gene is TRBJ2-1, the V gene TRBV5-1; D unresolved. Trimming shortened V by 0 bases and J by 3 bases, and 7 bases separated the two germline ends. The CDR3 covers 14 residues. Germline-derived CDR1 and CDR2 are SGHRS and YFSETQ. The CDR3 DNA follows: TGCGCCAGCAGCTTGGTACCCAGCTACAATGAGCAGTTCTTC. It yields the protein CASSLVPSYNEQFF.

This clonotype was counted many times. The chain recombines TRBV30 with TRBJ1-4; 9 positions match TRBD1. Germline CDR1 and CDR2: GTSNPN and SVGIG (reference sequence). The CDR3 runs 14 residues. J gave up 5 bases and V 4 bases, and 5 bases lay outside the gene matches. This CDR3 is CAWMRDRANEKLFF. DNA for the CDR3: TGTGCCTGGATGAGGGACAGGGCGAATGAAAAACTGTTTTTT.